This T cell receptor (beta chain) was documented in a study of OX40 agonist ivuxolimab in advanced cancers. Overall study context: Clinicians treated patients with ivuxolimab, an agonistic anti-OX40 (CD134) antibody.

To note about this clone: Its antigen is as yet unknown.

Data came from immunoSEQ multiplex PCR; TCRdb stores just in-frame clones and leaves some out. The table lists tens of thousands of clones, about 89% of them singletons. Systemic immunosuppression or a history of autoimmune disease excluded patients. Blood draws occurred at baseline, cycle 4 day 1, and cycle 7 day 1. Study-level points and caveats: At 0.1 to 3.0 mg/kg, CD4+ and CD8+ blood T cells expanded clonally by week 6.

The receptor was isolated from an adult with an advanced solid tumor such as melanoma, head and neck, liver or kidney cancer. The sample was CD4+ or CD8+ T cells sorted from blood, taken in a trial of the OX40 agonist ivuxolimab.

DNA for the CDR3: TGTGCCAGCAGTGAATGGCAGGCTAACACCGGGGAGCTGTTTTTT. Protein: CASSEWQANTGELFF. The rearrangement uses TRBV25-1 and TRBJ2-2, with no clear D. CDR3 length: 15 amino acids. The V end was cut by 1 base, the J end by 2 bases, with 8 bases between. CDR1 is MGHDK and CDR2 is SYGVNS in the germline V gene.